A single sample is the source of the 22 T cell receptor beta chains below, sequenced in a study of CD39 and CD103 CD8 tumor-infiltrating T cells. Produced via immunoSEQ multiplex PCR; TCRdb's table is partial and in-frame only. The table records 950 or so clones, roughly 40% of them present only once. Material for sequencing was CD39- CD103- CD8+ T cells sorted from the tumor. Indicated subset: CD103-CD39- double-negative CD45RA- CD8 T cells. The source is a human donor with melanoma.

This clone is medium-sized within its sample. The same CDR3 can be traced to other DNA sequences in this sample. The chain joins TRBV4-3 to TRBJ2-7; D call uncertain. The CDR3 consists of 13 residues. Germline CDR1 is LGHNA and CDR2 is YSLEER. Trimming cost V 1 base and J 1 base, with 5 bases left between them. The CDR3 nucleotides are TGCGCCAGCAGCCAAGGTCGGTCCTACGAGCAGTACTTC. Amino acid sequence: CASSQGRSYEQYF.

This chain connects TRBV19 to TRBJ2-7; D remains unclear. This CDR3 is 14 amino acids long. Trimming shortened V by 4 bases and J by 5 bases, and 15 bases separated the two germline ends. Germline V gene sequence: CDR1 LNHDA, CDR2 SQIVND (reference sequence). The CDR3 sequence is CASSTVPPGDEQYF. The CDR3 nucleotides are TGTGCCAGTAGTACCGTCCCCCCAGGCGACGAGCAGTACTTC. The full variable domain, completed using reference TRBV19 and TRBJ2-7, is DGGITQSPKYLFRKEGQNVTLSCEQNLNHDAMYWYRQDPGQGLRLIYYSQIVNDFQKGDIAEGYSVSREKKESFPLTVTSAQKNPTAFYLCASSTVPPGDEQYFGPGTRLTVT.

This clone rates as medium-sized (0.01 to 0.1%). This chain joins TRBV5-6 and TRBJ2-4; 10 bases agree with TRBD2. CDR3 length equals 16 residues. V shed 4 bases and J 8 bases; nucleotides not matched to a gene: 12. Per the germline V gene, CDR1 is SGHDT and CDR2 is YYEEEE. The CDR3 bases are TGTGCCAGCAGCCTGGCGAGCGGGGGGGCAAGTGACATTCAGTACTTC. Amino acids: CASSLASGGASDIQYF.

By sample fraction, this clone is medium-sized. The genes are TRBV7-9 and TRBJ2-2; 10 bases are shared with TRBD2. This CDR3 has 15 amino acids. CDR1 and CDR2 (germline): SEHNR, FQNEAQ (reference sequence). This CDR3 is CASTGAGGPDGELFF. For the CDR3, the DNA is TGTGCGTCAACCGGAGCGGGAGGGCCGGACGGGGAGCTGTTTTTT.

This chain uses TRBV9 with TRBJ2-3; 10 bases map to TRBD2. The J segment lost 5 bases and the V segment lost 4 bases, leaving 16 bases of the junction unmatched. The CDR3 runs 18 residues. CDR1 is SGDLS, CDR2 YYNGEE, per germline. The CDR3 region is CASSPSWVAGGGVDTQYF. The CDR3 DNA is TGTGCCAGCAGCCCCTCGTGGGTAGCGGGAGGCGGTGTAGATACGCAGTATTTT.

By sample share, this clone is medium-sized. This chain connects TRBV6-5 to TRBJ2-1; 9 positions agree with TRBD1. The trim removed 5 bases at V and 6 bases at J, leaving 8 bases unmatched. Per germline, CDR1 MNHEY and CDR2 SVGAGI. CDR3 length: 15 amino acids. This CDR3 is CASSARDREINEQFF. For the CDR3, the DNA is TGTGCCAGCAGTGCCCGGGACAGGGAAATCAATGAGCAGTTCTTC.

This clone is judged medium-sized. The chain has TRBV9 and TRBJ2-7; D assignment may be TRBD1 or TRBD2 (6 bases each). With 3 bases removed from V and 2 bases from J, the gap between germline ends came to 21 bases. The germline V gene has CDR1 SGDLS and CDR2 YYNGEE. CDR3 length: 17 amino acids. CDR3 loop: CASSGGASGINPYEQYF. CDR3 coding DNA: TGTGCCAGCAGCGGGGGGGCCTCGGGGATCAACCCCTACGAGCAGTACTTC.

The V call is TRBV13, the J call TRBJ2-3, with D tentatively TRBD2 (5 bases). With 6 bases removed from V and 5 bases from J, the gap between germline ends came to 18 bases. Germline CDR1 and CDR2: PRHDT and FYEKMQ (reference sequence). The CDR3 runs to 15 residues. The CDR3 coding sequence is TGTGCCAGCAGTCCCAGCATGGAGGATGGAGATACGCAGTATTTT. Protein: CASSPSMEDGDTQYF.

V is TRBV11-3 and J is TRBJ2-3, with no clear D. V was shortened by 3 bases and J by 2 bases, with 12 bases between the two germline ends. This CDR3 has 15 amino acids. The V gene's germline CDR1 is SGHNT and CDR2 YENEEA. CDR3 region: CASSFPKSITDTQYF. Here the CDR3 DNA reads TGTGCCAGCAGCTTCCCTAAATCTATCACAGATACGCAGTATTTT.

In this sample, this clone turned up once. The V call is TRBV9, the J call TRBJ2-7; no clear D. Germline V CDR1 and CDR2: SGDLS, YYNGEE. The length of the CDR3 is 15 residues. Trimming took 4 bases from V and 5 from J, leaving 19 bases between them. CDR3 DNA sequence: TGTGCCAGCAGCAAAGCGAGGCAGGATGCCCACGAGCAGTACTTC. As protein: CASSKARQDAHEQYF.

This clone was found a few times. V usage is TRBV29-1 and J usage is TRBJ2-5; TRBD2 matches at 10 bases. Germline V CDR1 and CDR2: SQVTM, ANQGSEA. The J segment lost 2 bases and the V segment lost 2 bases, leaving 11 bases of the junction unmatched. The CDR3 consists of 17 residues. CDR3 DNA sequence: TGCAGCGTTGAAATCGGGGGACTAGCGAAGCCTCAAGAGACCCAGTACTTC. This sequence encodes CSVEIGGLAKPQETQYF.

J is TRBJ2-3 and V is TRBV14, with TRBD1 identical over 7 bases. This CDR3 is 15 amino acids long. Germline V gene data show CDR1 as SGHDN and CDR2 as FVKESK. V dropped 4 bases and J dropped 2; count of bases not matched to a gene: 6. The CDR3 loop reads CASSPQGLTTDTQYF. The CDR3 DNA reads TGTGCCAGCAGCCCACAGGGGCTAACCACAGATACGCAGTATTTT.

This chain connects TRBV4-2 to TRBJ2-7, with a possible D match to TRBD1 (5 bases). CDR1 LGHNA and CDR2 YNFKEQ come from the germline V gene. Between the trimmed V and J ends, which lost 5 bases and 3 bases, there was a span of 17 bases. The CDR3 contains 15 residues. As DNA, the CDR3 is TGTGCCAGCAGCTACCAGTCAGCAGGGCTCTACGAGCAGTACTTC. It codes for CASSYQSAGLYEQYF.

This clone is categorized as medium-sized. The chain employs TRBV7-9 and TRBJ2-4; D possibly matches TRBD1 or TRBD2 (5 bases each). Germline CDR1 is SEHNR and CDR2 is FQNEAQ (reference sequence). V dropped 5 bases and J dropped 0 bases, with 11 bases sitting between them. This CDR3 has 15 residues. The CDR3 reads CASSTPGLAKNIQYF. CDR3 in DNA: TGTGCCAGCAGCACCCCGGGGCTAGCCAAAAACATTCAGTACTTC.

The chain couples TRBV7-6 to TRBJ1-5, with TRBD1 matching 7 bases. The CDR3 sequence is 15 residues long. Germline loops: CDR1 SGHVS, CDR2 FNYEAQ. J lost 0 bases, V lost 4 bases, and 3 bases had no gene match. The CDR3 DNA reads as TGTGCCAGCAGCTCGGGGACAGTTAGCAATCAGCCCCAGCATTTT. Its translation: CASSSGTVSNQPQHF.

The chain joins TRBV7-2 to TRBJ2-2, with 7 bases matching TRBD1. V shed 1 base and J 8 bases; nucleotides not matched to a gene: 4. There are 14 residues in the CDR3. In germline, CDR1 is SGHTA, CDR2 FQGNSA. Here the CDR3 DNA reads TGTGCCAGCAGCTTAGGACAGGGAGAAGGGGAGCTGTTTTTT. This codes for CASSLGQGEGELFF.

This clone showed up just a few times. The V and J genes are TRBV7-6 and TRBJ2-3; no firm D call. CDR1 SGHVS and CDR2 FNYEAQ come from the germline V gene. The CDR3 is 13 residues long. Trimming took 1 base from V and 0 from J, leaving 2 bases between them. CDR3 in amino acids: CASSLVSTDTQYF. The DNA of the CDR3 is TGTGCCAGCAGCTTAGTCAGCACAGATACGCAGTATTTT.

By share, this clone counts as medium-sized. The rearrangement uses TRBV5-5 and TRBJ2-7; 7 bases line up with TRBD1. The trim removed 0 bases at V and 3 bases at J, leaving 3 bases unmatched. Germline V gene data show CDR1 as SGHKS and CDR2 as YYEKEE (reference sequence). The CDR3 extends over 14 amino acids. The CDR3 DNA follows: TGTGCCAGCAGCTTGGGACAGGGAGACTACGAGCAGTACTTC. Its protein is CASSLGQGDYEQYF.

In its sample, this clone ranks as large. The V call is TRBV27, the J call TRBJ1-1; D is uncertain. The CDR3 has 14 residues. CDR1 is MNHEY and CDR2 is SMNVEV in the germline V gene (reference sequence). V lost 5 bases to trimming and J lost 11 bases, with 21 bases between them. CDR3 nucleotide sequence: TGTGCCAGCAGTCCGGACCGTATTAGTCTGGAGGCTTTCTTT. Translation: CASSPDRISLEAFF.

By sample share, this clone is medium-sized. This chain links TRBV4-1 with TRBJ2-2; D is perhaps TRBD2 (6 bases). The germline V gene has CDR1 MGHRA and CDR2 YSYEKL. This CDR3 is built from 16 residues. The ends were cut back, 0 bases at V and 5 bases at J, with 13 bases in the middle. CDR3 protein: CASSQDPGEGTGELFF. The CDR3 DNA is TGCGCCAGCAGCCAAGACCCGGGAGAGGGGACCGGGGAGCTGTTTTTT.

The chain is built from TRBV4-2 and TRBJ1-1; D remains ambiguous. The germline V gene has CDR1 LGHNA and CDR2 YNFKEQ. The germline V and J ends were trimmed by 4 bases and 7 bases, with 13 bases remaining between them. The length of the CDR3 is 13 residues. The chain's CDR3 is CASSLTTTSEAFF. The DNA for the CDR3 is TGTGCCAGCAGCCTGACGACCACTAGTGAAGCTTTCTTT.

Only a few counts were recorded for this clone. The rearrangement links TRBV20-1 to TRBJ2-5; tentatively, D is TRBD2 (6 bases). The germline V gene encodes CDR1 DFQATT and CDR2 SNEGSKA (reference sequence). CDR3 length equals 11 residues. In DNA, the CDR3 is TGCATCGCGGGGTTGGGAGAGACCCAGTACTTC. Its protein product is CIAGLGETQYF.